The 13 T cell receptor beta chains below all came from one sample that was sequenced in a study of blood T cell repertoires in COVID-19. Here immunoSEQ multiplex PCR was the method, and the copy in TCRdb shows in-frame clones only, minus some. This sample has about 90,000 clones, with about nine tenths found just once. The sequenced sample was peripheral blood. Receptors originate from a human donor with active COVID-19. The donor label of this sample is uncertain.

The CDR3 DNA reads as TGTGCCAGCAGTACTGAGGGACTAGCTGTAAATGAGCAGTTCTTC. Translated: CASSTEGLAVNEQFF. The V call is TRBV6-2 or TRBV6-3, the J call TRBJ2-1, with 9 nucleotides matching TRBD2. The germline V gene has CDR1 MNHEY and CDR2 SVGEGT. The CDR3 runs to 15 residues. The J segment lost 7 bases and the V segment lost 5 bases, leaving 9 bases of the junction unmatched.

Points on this clone: The same CDR3 also results from other DNA sequences found in this sample. The chain employs TRBV6-4 and TRBJ2-3, with 10 bases matching TRBD2. The CDR3 covers 14 residues. Per the germline V gene, CDR1 is MRHNA and CDR2 is SNTAGT. J lost 2 bases, V lost 5 bases, and 1 base had no gene match. CDR3 DNA: TGTGCCAGCAGTAGCGGGGGGGCCACAGATACGCAGTATTTT. It codes for CASSSGGATDTQYF.

The chain recombines TRBV28 with TRBJ1-3; D gene unclear. V shed 5 bases and J shed 2 bases, with 7 bases lying between them. The germline CDR1 and CDR2 sequences are MDHEN and SYDVKM. CDR3 length: 13 residues. CDR3 sequence reads: CASSTSTGNTIYF. CDR3 in DNA: TGTGCCAGCAGTACGAGTACTGGAAACACCATATATTTT.

The chain employs TRBV7-2 and TRBJ2-5, with 9 bases matching TRBD2. This CDR3 contains 13 residues. CDR1 and CDR2 (germline): SGHTA, FQGNSA. The junction had 0 bases not matched to a gene; V was cut back by 3 bases and J by 4 bases. The CDR3 DNA is TGTGCCAGCAGCTTTAGCGGGGGAGAGACCCAGTACTTC. It codes for CASSFSGGETQYF.

Here the CDR3 reads CASSQGQTQGTDTQYF. CDR3 coding DNA: TGCGCCAGCAGCCAGGGACAGACTCAGGGCACAGATACGCAGTATTTT. The rearrangement uses TRBV4-3 and TRBJ2-3; the match to TRBD1 covers 7 bases. V lost 3 bases to trimming and J lost 1 base; unmatched junction nucleotides: 7. Germline CDR1 is LGHNA and CDR2 is YSLEER. The length of the CDR3 is 16 residues.

The V call is TRBV28, the J call TRBJ1-4; the D is unclear. V lost 6 bases and J lost 0, with 11 bases in between. Germline V gene sequence: CDR1 MDHEN, CDR2 SYDVKM. CDR3 size: 15 residues. CDR3 DNA sequence: TGTGCCAGCAGACCCTACGGGGCAACTAATGAAAAACTGTTTTTT. It yields the protein CASRPYGATNEKLFF.

The chain uses TRBV4-2 and TRBJ2-4; D possibly corresponds to TRBD2 (5 bases). From germline, CDR1 is LGHNA and CDR2 YNFKEQ. V was cut by 0 bases and J by 5 bases, with 8 bases left in between. The CDR3 covers 14 residues. The CDR3 loop reads CASSQDGGENIQYF. In nucleotides, the CDR3 is TGTGCCAGCAGCCAAGACGGAGGCGAAAACATTCAGTACTTC.

The rearrangement uses TRBV5-8 and TRBJ2-3; 9 positions agree with TRBD2. V trimming: 1 base; J trimming: 0 bases; junction bases outside the gene matches: 3. Looked up from germline, CDR1 is SGHTS and CDR2 is YDEGEE. The CDR3 extends over 16 amino acids. The DNA for the CDR3 is TGTGCCAGCAGCTTGATTAGCGGGGGTAGCACAGATACGCAGTATTTT. As protein: CASSLISGGSTDTQYF.

CDR3 protein: CATSRVSGLDEKLFF. CDR3 sequence (DNA): TGTGCCACCAGCAGAGTCTCAGGGTTGGATGAAAAACTGTTTTTT. V usage is TRBV15 and J usage is TRBJ1-4; maybe TRBD1 (5 bases). Trimming cost V 1 base and J 6 bases, with 12 bases left between them. The CDR3 consists of 15 residues. Germline CDR1 LNHNV, CDR2 YYDKDF (reference sequence). The full variable domain, in which reference TRBV15 and TRBJ1-4 provide the parts outside the CDR3, is DAMVIQNPRYQVTQFGKPVTLSCSQTLNHNVMYWYQQKSSQAPKLLFHYYDKDFNNEADTPDNFQSRRPNTSFCFLDIRSPGLGDTAMYLCATSRVSGLDEKLFFGSGTQLSVL.

J is TRBJ1-4 and V is TRBV4-1; D is ambiguous. With 8 bases removed from V and 0 bases from J, the gap between germline ends came to 28 bases. Germline-derived CDR1 and CDR2 are MGHRA and YSYEKL. The CDR3 consists of 20 residues. The CDR3 DNA reads TGCGCCAGCGCCTTTAGGGTGGGCAGTGGGAGCCTTGCAACTAATGAAAAACTGTTTTTT. Protein sequence: CASAFRVGSGSLATNEKLFF.

The V call is TRBV25-1, the J call TRBJ2-2; weak D call: TRBD1 (6 bases). V lost 8 bases and J lost 0, with 10 bases in between. CDR1 MGHDK and CDR2 SYGVNS come from the germline V gene. The CDR3 extends over 14 amino acids. CDR3 protein: CASLDRSNTGELFF. CDR3 bases: TGTGCCAGCTTGGACAGATCGAACACCGGGGAGCTGTTTTTT.

The V call is TRBV15, the J call TRBJ2-7; TRBD1 might be the D (6 bases). V lost 0 bases, J lost 12 bases, and 15 bases lay in between. The CDR3 spans 13 residues. Germline V lookup: CDR1 LNHNV, CDR2 YYDKDF (reference sequence). The CDR3: CATSRDLIGQTYF. CDR3 coding DNA: TGTGCCACCAGCAGAGATCTAATAGGACAGACGTACTTC.

The chain is built from TRBV29-1 and TRBJ1-2; TRBD1 is a possible D gene (5 bases). The ends were cut back, 3 bases at V and 2 bases at J, with 19 bases in the middle. The germline CDR1 and CDR2 sequences are SQVTM and ANQGSEA. The CDR3 loop spans 16 amino acids. This CDR3 reads CSVDDTGSPPNYGYTF. CDR3 sequence (DNA): TGCAGCGTTGACGACACAGGTTCTCCCCCAAACTATGGCTACACCTTC.